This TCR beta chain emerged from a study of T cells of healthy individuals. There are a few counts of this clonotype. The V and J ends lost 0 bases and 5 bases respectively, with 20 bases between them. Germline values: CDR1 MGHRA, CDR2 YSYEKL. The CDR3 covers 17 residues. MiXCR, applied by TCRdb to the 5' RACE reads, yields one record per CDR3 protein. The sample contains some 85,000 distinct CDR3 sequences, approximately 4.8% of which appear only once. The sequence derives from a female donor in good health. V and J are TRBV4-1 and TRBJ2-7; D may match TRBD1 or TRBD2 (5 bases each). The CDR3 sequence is CASSQEGFRDLGNEQYF. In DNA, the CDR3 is TGCGCCAGCAGCCAAGAAGGGTTTAGGGACCTCGGCAACGAGCAGTACTTC.